Each of the 8 T cell receptor beta chains below was sequenced from the same sample in a study of T cell clonality in common variable immunodeficiency. Study-level points and caveats: Common variable immunodeficiency TCR beta sequences reportedly had fewer deletions and N-nucleotide insertions.

These receptors' targets are unknown. Assay used: immunoSEQ multiplex PCR; TCRdb lists only in-frame clones, some missing. This repertoire holds tens of thousands of clones, and none appear only once. Source material: peripheral blood mononuclear cells. These receptors originate from a human donor with common variable immunodeficiency.

As regards this clone: The read halts 3 residues ahead of the CDR3 end, with the missing end drawn from the germline J gene. The chain couples TRBV7-2 to TRBJ2-5, with D perhaps TRBD2 (7 bases). This CDR3 spans 15 amino acids. From germline, CDR1 is SGHTA and CDR2 FQGNSA. Trimming left V 7 bases short and J 1 base short, with 16 bases between. CDR3 DNA (partial): TGTGCCAGCAACTCAGCGGGGACAAGCCAAGAGACC. Amino acid sequence: CASNSAGTSQET. The full CDR3 sequence reads CASNSAGTSQETQYF.

This clone was detected ten times or more. The read terminates 3 residues ahead of where the CDR3 ends, so the germline J gene completes it. This chain uses TRBV7-2 with TRBJ2-4; 9 nucleotides match TRBD1. From germline, CDR1 is SGHTA and CDR2 FQGNSA. CDR3 length: 15 amino acids. The ends lost 1 base at V and 6 bases at J; junction bases unmatched: 4. CDR3 bases read: TGTGCCAGCAGCTTAGGGACAGGGGCCGCAAACATT. Its protein is CASSLGTGAANI. The CDR3 as a whole reads CASSLGTGAANIQYF.

By frequency in the sample, this clone is medium-sized. The read is 3 residues too short to cover the CDR3 end, so that end is filled in from the germline J gene. The chain joins TRBV14 to TRBJ1-1; D unclear. Trimming removed 0 bases from V and 1 base from J, with 9 bases in between. Germline V gene lookup returns CDR1 SGHDN and CDR2 FVKESK. The length of the CDR3 is 15 residues. The CDR3 reads CASSQDKFRNTEAFF. The CDR3 DNA, read in part, is TGTGCCAGCAGCCAAGATAAGTTTAGGAACACTGAA.

Points on this clone: The read ends 3 residues shy of where the CDR3 ends; the end is completed using the germline J gene. V usage is TRBV11-3 and J usage is TRBJ1-1, with 7 nucleotides matching TRBD1. Germline CDR1 SGHNT, CDR2 YENEEA. After removal of 4 bases from V and 4 bases from J, the junction contained 3 bases not matched to a gene. The CDR3 runs 13 residues. The CDR3 bases that were read are TGTGCCAGCAGCTCACAGGGGAGCACTGAA. The encoded protein is CASSSQGSTE. The complete CDR3 reads CASSSQGSTEAFF.

Turning to this clone: The read ends 3 residues early relative to the CDR3; the germline J gene fills the gap. The chain is built from TRBV7-9 and TRBJ1-1; D might be TRBD1 (6 bases). Trimming left V 5 bases short and J 6 bases short, with 10 bases between. This CDR3 contains 12 residues. Germline V gene data show CDR1 as SEHNR and CDR2 as FQNEAQ (reference sequence). The CDR3: CASSPGTPEAFF. The covered CDR3 bases are TGTGCCAGCAGCCCTGGGACACCTGAA. The entire variable domain, with the rest obtained from reference TRBV7-9 and TRBJ1-1, is as follows: DTGVSQNPRHKITKRGQNVTFRCDPISEHNRLYWYRQTLGQGPEFLTYFQNEAQLEKSRLLSDRFSAERPKGSFSTLEIQRTEQGDSAMYLCASSPGTPEAFFGQGTRLTVV.

This clone has only a few counts. The read halts 3 residues ahead of the CDR3 end, with the missing end drawn from the germline J gene. The gene calls are TRBV7-6 and TRBJ2-1; 7 bases align to TRBD2. The CDR3 sequence is 18 residues long. Germline assignment: CDR1 SGHVS and CDR2 FNYEAQ. The trim removed 5 bases at V and 0 bases at J, leaving 13 bases unmatched. CDR3 amino acids: CASSLGASGRFSYNEQFF. Incomplete CDR3 DNA: TGTGCCAGCAGCCTAGGGGCTAGCGGAAGATTCTCCTACAATGAG.

This clone was seen a few times. The read halts 3 residues ahead of the CDR3 end, with the missing end drawn from the germline J gene. This chain joins TRBV7-2 and TRBJ2-3, with D unresolved. The germline V and J ends were trimmed by 5 bases and 6 bases, with 9 bases remaining between them. The CDR3 loop spans 12 amino acids. From germline, CDR1 is SGHTA and CDR2 FQGNSA. The covered CDR3 bases are TGTGCCAGCAGCCCAAACATGGATACG. Translation gives CASSPNMDT. In full, the CDR3 is CASSPNMDTQYF.

This clone was found many times. CDR3 residues: CASSLDPLTGDSGNTIYF. Incomplete CDR3 DNA: TGTGCCAGCTCACTCGATCCCTTGACAGGAGACTCTGGAAACACC. The chain carries TRBV18 and TRBJ1-3; a weak D match, TRBD1 (6 bases). Read data end 3 residues before the CDR3 end; the end is taken from the germline J gene. Trimming removed 4 bases at V and 0 bases at J, with 19 bases between. The germline CDR1 and CDR2 sequences are KGHSH and LQKENI. This CDR3 is built from 18 residues. Complete variable domain (other parts from reference TRBV18 and TRBJ1-3): NAGVMQNPRHLVRRRGQEARLRCSPMKGHSHVYWYRQLPEEGLKFMVYLQKENIIDESGMPKERFSAEFPKEGPSILRIQQVVRGDSAAYFCASSLDPLTGDSGNTIYFGEGSWLTVV.